One and the same sample provided the 30 T cell receptor beta chains below, sequenced in a study of cytomegalovirus exposure and HLA in healthy donors. PCR employed 60 Vbeta and 13 Jbeta primers. The data were produced by immunoSEQ multiplex PCR, yet TCRdb's version contains in-frame clones alone and is incomplete. The data show around 130,000 clones, about four fifths seen once. Material: PBMCs. The source is a woman aged 35 to 49 in good health and CMV-seronegative.

The chain combines TRBV7-9 with TRBJ2-7; tentative D call: TRBD2 (6 bases). There are 16 residues in the CDR3. The V gene's germline CDR1 is SEHNR and CDR2 FQNEAQ (reference sequence). With 1 base removed from V and 5 bases from J, the gap between germline ends came to 18 bases. The CDR3: CASSLGGGLLKNEQYF. Written as DNA, the CDR3 is TGTGCCAGCAGCTTAGGCGGAGGACTATTGAAGAACGAGCAGTACTTC.

This chain joins TRBV6-5 and TRBJ1-6; the D is unclear. The CDR3 runs 12 residues. CDR1 is MNHEY, CDR2 SVGAGI, per germline. The V end was cut by 7 bases, the J end by 15 bases, with 16 bases between. The CDR3 loop reads CASKVGREVLHF. Here the CDR3 DNA reads TGTGCCAGCAAGGTCGGGAGGGAGGTCCTCCACTTT.

The chain couples TRBV6-5 to TRBJ1-6, with no clear D. The CDR3 covers 14 residues. The V gene lost 0 bases and the J gene lost 7 bases, with 7 bases spanning the gap. CDR1 is MNHEY, CDR2 SVGAGI, per germline. This CDR3 reads CASSYSAYNSPLHF. CDR3 nucleotides: TGTGCCAGCAGTTACTCTGCGTACAATTCACCCCTCCACTTT.

This chain joins TRBV4-1 and TRBJ2-7, with D uncertain. V shed 2 bases and J shed 1 base, with 6 bases lying between them. This CDR3 contains 13 residues. The germline gives CDR1 MGHRA, CDR2 YSYEKL. Written as DNA, the CDR3 is TGCGCCAGCAGCCAAACTCGATCCTACGAGCAGTACTTC. Amino acids: CASSQTRSYEQYF.

V gene TRBV4-2 combines with J gene TRBJ1-6, with D uncertain. The germline V gene encodes CDR1 LGHNA and CDR2 YNFKEQ. The CDR3 has 15 amino acids. V lost 0 bases to trimming and J lost 5 bases, with 8 bases between them. The CDR3 region has the DNA TGTGCCAGCAGCCAAGAGGCCGCCGATAATTCACCCCTCCACTTT. Translating gives CASSQEAADNSPLHF.

The chain uses TRBV7-9 and TRBJ2-3, with a tentative D call TRBD2 (5 bases). This CDR3 contains 15 residues. Germline CDR1 is SEHNR and CDR2 is FQNEAQ (reference sequence). V lost 2 bases and J lost 0, with 9 bases in between. The CDR3 sequence: CASSLSGGSTDTQYF. In DNA form, the CDR3 reads TGTGCCAGCAGCTTAAGCGGCGGGAGCACAGATACGCAGTATTTT.

The rearrangement uses TRBV9 and TRBJ2-5, with 10 bases that match TRBD2. CDR1 SGDLS and CDR2 YYNGEE come from the germline V gene. The CDR3 length is 18 residues. After removal of 0 bases from V and 5 bases from J, the junction contained 13 bases not matched to a gene. CDR3 DNA sequence: TGTGCCAGCAGCGTAGGGGGGCTTGTAGCGGGGGGAGGGGAGACCCAGTACTTC. Translated: CASSVGGLVAGGGETQYF.

CDR3 sequence (DNA): TGTGCCACCAGCAGAGATCCCAGCGTTAGCACAGATACGCAGTATTTT. Translated: CATSRDPSVSTDTQYF. The chain uses TRBV15 and TRBJ2-3; D is uncertain. V gave up 0 bases and J gave up 0 bases, with 10 bases separating them. Germline CDR1 reads LNHNV; CDR2 reads YYDKDF (reference sequence). The CDR3 spans 16 residues.

V usage is TRBV2 and J usage is TRBJ1-1, with 8 positions matching TRBD1. Germline V gene data show CDR1 as SNHLY and CDR2 as FYNNEI. The V segment lost 10 bases and the J segment 6 bases; nucleotides outside the gene matches: 10. The CDR3 spans 13 residues. This CDR3 reads CANTKATGAEAFF. CDR3 DNA: TGTGCCAACACCAAAGCGACAGGGGCTGAAGCTTTCTTT.

V gene TRBV9 combines with J gene TRBJ1-1; 7 nucleotides line up with TRBD1. The CDR3 covers 14 residues. CDR1 SGDLS and CDR2 YYNGEE come from the germline V gene. V was clipped by 2 bases and J by 5 bases; unmatched bases: 6. The CDR3 loop reads CASSVGTAGTEAFF. The CDR3, as DNA: TGTGCCAGCAGCGTGGGGACAGCCGGGACTGAAGCTTTCTTT.

In its sample, this clone was seen a few times. V and J are TRBV7-2 and TRBJ2-5, with 7 bases aligning to TRBD2. The trim removed 0 bases at V and 6 bases at J, leaving 4 bases unmatched. Germline V gene data show CDR1 as SGHTA and CDR2 as FQGNSA. This CDR3 comprises 14 residues. DNA for the CDR3: TGTGCCAGCAGCTTAGCTCGGGGGGTACAGACCCAGTACTTC. Its translation is CASSLARGVQTQYF.

The chain has TRBV7-2 and TRBJ2-7; TRBD2 is a possible D gene (5 bases). Between the trimmed V and J ends, which lost 5 bases and 0 bases, there was a span of 23 bases. Germline lookup yields CDR1 SGHTA and CDR2 FQGNSA. The CDR3 length is 18 residues. CDR3 protein: CASSPRVAGIPSSYEQYF. The CDR3 bases are TGTGCCAGCAGCCCGCGCGTGGCGGGCATACCGAGCTCCTACGAGCAGTACTTC.

The V call is TRBV29-1, the J call TRBJ1-2; 12 bases are shared with TRBD1. The CDR3 has 14 residues. The germline CDR1 and CDR2 sequences are SQVTM and ANQGSEA. V trimming: 7 bases; J trimming: 5 bases; junction bases outside the gene matches: 8. The CDR3 region is CSGGDRGLSYGYTF. DNA of the CDR3: TGCAGCGGGGGGGACAGGGGGCTTTCATATGGCTACACCTTC.

In DNA, the CDR3 is TGTGCCAGTAGTATAGTGGGGGACAAGAAGAACACTGAAGCTTTCTTT. It codes for CASSIVGDKKNTEAFF. This sequence joins TRBV19 and TRBJ1-1; TRBD1 might be the D (6 bases). V lost 1 base and J lost 1, with 13 bases in between. The CDR3 consists of 16 residues. Germline loops: CDR1 LNHDA, CDR2 SQIVND (reference sequence).

The chain is built from TRBV6-5 and TRBJ1-2; D not certain. V was clipped by 8 bases and J by 4 bases, with 11 bases between them. Germline V gene lookup returns CDR1 MNHEY and CDR2 SVGAGI. This CDR3 has 12 amino acids. Written as DNA, the CDR3 is TGTGCCAGCGGGCCAGCCCTCTATGGCTACACCTTC. Translating gives CASGPALYGYTF.

The V gene is TRBV9, the J gene TRBJ2-3, with a weak D call TRBD2 (6 bases). Per germline, CDR1 SGDLS and CDR2 YYNGEE. The CDR3 has 16 amino acids. V lost 2 bases, J lost 2 bases, and 15 bases lay in between. The CDR3 here is CASSVRSSGATDTQYF. The CDR3 DNA reads as TGTGCCAGCAGCGTTCGTAGTAGCGGTGCCACAGATACGCAGTATTTT.

This sequence joins TRBV15 and TRBJ1-6; 7 bases align to TRBD1. J gave up 13 bases and V 6 bases, and 3 bases lay outside the gene matches. CDR3 length: 11 residues. Per germline, CDR1 LNHNV and CDR2 YYDKDF (reference sequence). CDR3 region: CATRKQGPLHF. DNA for the CDR3: TGTGCCACCAGGAAACAGGGGCCCCTCCACTTT.

The chain links TRBV20-1 to TRBJ2-5; tentative D call: TRBD2 (6 bases). This CDR3 has 11 residues. Germline CDR1 reads DFQATT; CDR2 reads SNEGSKA (reference sequence). With 5 bases removed from V and 5 bases from J, the gap between germline ends came to 9 bases. CDR3 sequence (DNA): TGCAGTGCTGTTCGGGGGGAGACCCAGTACTTC. Its translation: CSAVRGETQYF.

The rearrangement links TRBV4-2 to TRBJ2-5; TRBD2 aligns across 9 bases. CDR1 and CDR2 from the germline V gene are LGHNA and YNFKEQ. CDR3 size: 15 residues. The trim removed 2 bases at V and 5 bases at J, leaving 6 bases unmatched. CDR3 region: CASSQIAGVKETQYF. The CDR3 nucleotides read TGTGCCAGCAGCCAAATAGCGGGAGTAAAGGAGACCCAGTACTTC.

There are a few counts of this clone. J is TRBJ2-7 and V is TRBV10-3; D possibly corresponds to TRBD1 (7 bases). The V gene's germline CDR1 is ENHRY and CDR2 SYGVKD. Trimming removed 11 bases from V and 1 base from J, with 15 bases in between. The CDR3 has 13 amino acids. CDR3 sequence (DNA): TGTGCCCTCGGAGGGACAGAGTCCTACGAGCAGTACTTC. Residues: CALGGTESYEQYF.

V is TRBV28 and J is TRBJ1-6, with a tentative D call TRBD1 (6 bases). CDR1 and CDR2 (germline): MDHEN, SYDVKM. V was cut by 5 bases and J by 0 bases, with 23 bases left in between. The CDR3 runs to 20 residues. Here the CDR3 reads CASSPLISQGSSSYNSPLHF. The CDR3 DNA reads TGTGCCAGCAGTCCCTTAATCTCCCAGGGGTCGAGCTCCTATAATTCACCCCTCCACTTT.

This clone was observed a single time. The chain links TRBV7-3 to TRBJ2-3; D not certain. This CDR3 has 13 residues. Looked up from germline, CDR1 is SGHTA and CDR2 is FQGTGA. Trimming left V 5 bases short and J 4 bases short, with 10 bases between. CDR3 region: CASSLAVADTQYF. The CDR3 bases are TGTGCCAGCAGCCTCGCAGTCGCAGATACGCAGTATTTT.

This clone has only a few counts. The genes are TRBV5-1 and TRBJ2-3, with 7 positions matching TRBD1. The CDR3 runs to 15 residues. Germline CDR1 reads SGHRS; CDR2 reads YFSETQ. The V and J ends lost 2 bases and 4 bases, in that order; junction bases with no gene match: 7. CDR3 protein: CASSFGQAVSDTQYF. The CDR3 nucleotides read TGCGCCAGCAGCTTCGGACAGGCGGTGTCAGATACGCAGTATTTT.

The CDR3 DNA reads as TGTGCCAGCAGACACACTCTGGACCTAGCCTCCTACAATGAGCAGTTCTTC. Protein sequence: CASRHTLDLASYNEQFF. The J gene is TRBJ2-1, the V gene TRBV2, with D possibly TRBD2 on 5 matching bases. Trimming shortened V by 6 bases and J by 0 bases, and 18 bases separated the two germline ends. Germline CDR1 SNHLY, CDR2 FYNNEI. The CDR3 consists of 17 residues. Full variable domain (remainder filled in from reference TRBV2 and TRBJ2-1): EPEVTQTPSHQVTQMGQEVILRCVPISNHLYFYWYRQILGQKVEFLVSFYNNEISEKSEIFDDQFSVERPDGSNFTLKIRSTKLEDSAMYFCASRHTLDLASYNEQFFGPGTRLTVL.

The J gene is TRBJ2-1, the V gene TRBV5-1; TRBD2 aligns across 9 bases. This CDR3 is built from 16 residues. V was pared by 7 bases and J by 4 bases, with 12 bases of the junction left unmatched. Per the germline V gene, CDR1 is SGHRS and CDR2 is YFSETQ. Here the CDR3 DNA reads TGCGCCAGCCGTACCCGAGCGGGAGGAGAGTACAATGAGCAGTTCTTC. This sequence encodes CASRTRAGGEYNEQFF.

For this clone: One end of the junction is discordant with germline, which a read error may explain. In nucleotides, the CDR3 is TGTGCCAGCAGCCAGGGGAGCGGGAGTAAGGACTTC. It is translated as CASSQGSGSKDF. This sequence joins TRBV4-2 and TRBJ2-7; TRBD2 agrees at 8 bases. CDR1 is LGHNA and CDR2 is YNFKEQ in the germline V gene. The CDR3 consists of 12 residues.

The chain uses TRBV5-1 and TRBJ2-7, with 8 bases that match TRBD1. This CDR3 spans 14 amino acids. CDR1 SGHRS and CDR2 YFSETQ come from the germline V gene. V lost 3 bases to trimming and J lost 3 bases; unmatched junction nucleotides: 5. The CDR3 DNA reads TGCGCCAGCAGCTCAGCCGGGACAGGCTACGAGCAGTACTTC. Residues: CASSSAGTGYEQYF.

The chain uses TRBV4-2 and TRBJ1-1, with a weak D call TRBD1 (5 bases). The V end lost 4 bases, the J end lost 2 bases, and 26 bases lay between the germline ends. The CDR3 is 19 amino acids. The V gene's germline CDR1 is LGHNA and CDR2 YNFKEQ. DNA of the CDR3: TGTGCCAGCAGCCGAAATACCCGGGACCCGGGGGACCCCAACACTGAAGCTTTCTTT. It yields the protein CASSRNTRDPGDPNTEAFF.

This clone is a singleton in its sample. The gene calls are TRBV9 and TRBJ2-1; TRBD2 matches at 10 bases. CDR1 and CDR2 (germline): SGDLS, YYNGEE. This CDR3 has 15 residues. The V gene end was trimmed by 0 bases and the J gene end by 12 bases; junction bases not matched to a gene: 9. For the CDR3, the DNA is TGTGCCAGCAGCGTAGAACTAGCGGGGTCCCATGGGCAGTTCTTC. It specifies CASSVELAGSHGQFF.

The genes are TRBV5-6 and TRBJ1-2; D not resolved. V was clipped by 2 bases and J by 2 bases, with 13 bases between them. Per the germline V gene, CDR1 is SGHDT and CDR2 is YYEEEE. This CDR3 has 15 residues. CDR3 residues: CASSFVGSRNYGYTF. The CDR3 nucleotides read TGTGCCAGCAGCTTCGTGGGGAGCCGAAACTATGGCTACACCTTC.